Given below is one T cell receptor (beta chain) in context. Its antigen remains unidentified. Buffy coats from healthy blood donors served as controls. This entry comes from a study of STAT5B mutations in CD4+ large granular lymphocyte leukemia. The ends were cut back, 2 bases at V and 3 bases at J, with 8 bases in the middle. The CDR3 extends over 14 amino acids. Germline assignment: CDR1 KGHSH and CDR2 LQKENI. Study-level findings and limits: Less than 30% of private leukemic clonotypes occurred rarely in other patients' non-leukemic repertoires. Compared with healthy controls (2/35), patient top clones favored TRBV06 (8/27). Patient CD4-sorted repertoires looked more clonal than healthy CD4+ repertoires, even without putative leukemic clones.

Generated by immunoSEQ multiplex PCR, the TCRdb table keeps only in-frame clones and is missing some. The sample consists of around 33,000 clones, around 82% of them appearing once. The sample comprised CD4+ T cells from blood buffy coats. The rearrangement joins TRBV18 to TRBJ2-1, with no clear D. The sequence was collected from a human donor in good health. CDR3 in amino acids: CASSPSDHYNEQFF. For the CDR3, the DNA is TGTGCCAGCTCACCATCGGACCACTACAATGAGCAGTTCTTC.